This T cell receptor beta chain was sequenced during a study of blood T cell repertoires in COVID-19 (dated by TCRdb to about 2020). As for the study more broadly: The collaborator samples originated in the United States, Italy and Spain and spanned the acute and convalescent phases of COVID-19. The prospective study material was composed of cDNA or gDNA derived from T cells, B-cell-depleted T cells, or PBMCs. Subjects who had been exposed to COVID-19, were actively infected with it, or had recovered from it provided the deeply sampled blood TCRbeta repertoires that made up the dataset. The repertoires were made available in a free public database intended to serve as a resource for research on the immune response to SARS-CoV-2. The samples were drawn from two sources: the first 160 participants of the ongoing ImmuneRACE study, and 950 to 1,500 subjects contributed by 6 global collaborators. Nearly every sample came with metadata listing a de-identified subject ID, COVID-19 status, age in years and sex. HLA class I and class II types, where available, came from metadata supplied by the sample provider rather than from assay-based typing.

General findings and caveats noted by the study authors: The quantity of clinical and demographic metadata differed by source and by participant and was supplied without curation.

In Seattle, one collaborating source enrolled patients while the infection was active and tracked those patients longitudinally over the course of disease. Whole blood was collected in K2EDTA tubes by collaborating institutions according to the institutions' own protocols. For TCRbeta analysis, collaborators shipped samples as frozen whole blood, isolated PBMCs, or DNA extracted from either of those sample types. For this clone: Its antigen has not been determined. No much larger clone is present one base from it, and per-base qualities are unavailable.

TCRbeta CDR3 regions were amplified from genomic DNA by means of the immunoSEQ Assay, a bias-controlled multiplex PCR. The authors' pipeline ran thus. The number of nucleated cells in each sample was estimated from the amplification of reference gene primers within the assay. Sequence reads were collapsed and filtered to measure the absolute abundance of every unique TCRbeta CDR3 rearrangement. Productive Simpson clonality was computed per sample as the square root of Simpson's diversity index over productive rearrangements. TCRdb provides this immuneACCESS table in a form limited to in-frame rearrangements. Some clones are lacking; in checked studies, under half of them reflect an unresolved V gene, and why the rest are absent is not known. From that table come the V and J calls and clone size; the DNA was used to work out D and trimming. In this sample the table shows about 360,000 clones, 75% to 90% of which occur a single time. The top ten constitute roughly 7.1% of the sample.

The TCR sequence derives from a woman aged 60 to 75 with COVID-19, enrolled during active disease. Input material: peripheral blood.

The DNA reads as follows: TGTGCCAGAAAGGGAGAAAAGTATGGCTACACCTTC. Its protein product is CARKGEKYGYTF. Recombination linked TRBV2 to TRBJ1-2, with the D gene call left open. The germline V gene gives CDR1 as SNHLY and CDR2 as FYNNEI. The junction shows trimming of 9 bases on V and 5 bases on J, plus 13 bases between the germline ends. There are 12 amino acids in the CDR3, from cysteine to phenylalanine inclusive. Only CDR3 DNA remains: 36 bases, in frame from the first base.